These 14 T cell receptor beta chains were all obtained from the same sample, sequenced in a study of identical twins. A single record per CDR3 protein comes from TCRdb applying MiXCR to the 5' RACE reads. The sample yields 650,000 to 800,000 distinct CDR3 sequences, over 8.5% seen once. The same data also contributed to another study, on yellow fever vaccine responses in identical twins.

Material: PBMCs. The receptors stem from a woman aged 18-30 years in good health.

The genes are TRBV5-1 and TRBJ2-1; TRBD1 agrees at 7 bases. The CDR3 extends over 17 amino acids. Germline V gives CDR1 SGHRS, CDR2 YFSETQ. J lost 3 bases, V lost 1 base, and 10 bases had no gene match. CDR3: CASSLTTGTVNYNEQFF. DNA of the CDR3: TGCGCCAGCAGCTTGACTACCGGGACAGTAAACTACAATGAGCAGTTCTTC.

The rearrangement uses TRBV27 and TRBJ2-5, with TRBD2 matching 13 bases. Germline V CDR1 and CDR2: MNHEY, SMNVEV (reference sequence). There are 18 residues in the CDR3. In nucleotides, the CDR3 is TGTGCGGCCAGCAGTCTTCCGACTAGCGGGAGGAGTCGTGAGACCCAGTACTTC. Protein: CAASSLPTSGRSRETQYF.

This clonotype showed up many times. This chain joins TRBV29-1 and TRBJ2-1, with D maybe TRBD2 (5 bases). The CDR3 totals 13 residues. Between the trimmed V and J ends, which lost 4 bases and 7 bases, there was a span of 14 bases. Germline V gene lookup returns CDR1 SQVTM and CDR2 ANQGSEA. CDR3 sequence reads: CSVGFGEYNEQFF. CDR3 in DNA: TGCAGCGTTGGGTTTGGGGAGTATAATGAGCAGTTCTTC.

In its sample, this clonotype was seen many times. This CDR3 reads CAISRDRPTDTQYF. For the CDR3, the DNA is TGTGCCATCAGTAGGGACAGGCCCACAGATACGCAGTATTTT. The chain recombines TRBV10-3 with TRBJ2-3; 8 bases align to TRBD1. The CDR3 runs to 14 residues. Unmatched junction bases numbered 3, after V lost 5 bases and J lost 2 bases. CDR1 and CDR2 (germline): ENHRY, SYGVKD.

The V call is TRBV7-9, the J call TRBJ2-3, with D possibly matching TRBD2 (5 bases). V lost 5 bases to trimming and J lost 2 bases, with 11 bases between them. Germline V lookup: CDR1 SEHNR, CDR2 FQNEAQ (reference sequence). There are 14 residues in the CDR3. The CDR3 protein is CASSRSGFTDTQYF. CDR3 in DNA: TGTGCCAGCAGCCGCTCGGGGTTCACAGATACGCAGTATTTT. The complete variable domain, with remaining parts taken from reference TRBV7-9 and TRBJ2-3, reads DTGVSQNPRHKITKRGQNVTFRCDPISEHNRLYWYRQTLGQGPEFLTYFQNEAQLEKSRLLSDRFSAERPKGSFSTLEIQRTEQGDSAMYLCASSRSGFTDTQYFGPGTRLTVL.

This clonotype was detected only a few times. V is TRBV7-8 and J is TRBJ2-7, with D perhaps given as TRBD1 or TRBD2 (5 bases each). Germline V gives CDR1 SGHVS, CDR2 FQNEAQ. This CDR3 comprises 15 residues. Trimming took off 0 bases at V and 3 bases at J, with 12 bases between the two ends. The CDR3: CASSLAAGTVYEQYF. CDR3 coding DNA: TGTGCCAGCAGCTTAGCGGCTGGGACGGTCTACGAGCAGTACTTC.

In this sample, this clonotype turned up many times. This chain uses TRBV10-3 with TRBJ1-5; D uncertain. V dropped 3 bases and J dropped 3 bases, with 6 bases sitting between them. The CDR3 contains 13 residues. Germline-derived CDR1 and CDR2 are ENHRY and SYGVKD. The CDR3 sequence: CAISDPVNQPQHF. The CDR3 nucleotides read TGTGCCATCAGTGACCCGGTCAATCAGCCCCAGCATTTT.

This clonotype was counted between two and nine times. The genes are TRBV7-9 and TRBJ2-3; 7 bases are shared with TRBD1. The trim removed 1 base at V and 2 bases at J, leaving 9 bases unmatched. The CDR3 consists of 17 residues. In germline, CDR1 is SEHNR, CDR2 FQNEAQ (reference sequence). CDR3 in amino acids: CASSLVLGGASTDTQYF. The CDR3 coding sequence is TGTGCCAGCAGCTTAGTTCTAGGGGGCGCCTCCACAGATACGCAGTATTTT.

Ten or more counts support this clonotype. The CDR3 bases are TGCAGTGCTAGCGTGGGGGGGATGCTCTACGAGCAGTACTTC. This codes for CSASVGGMLYEQYF. The genes are TRBV20-1 and TRBJ2-7; 7 bases are a match to TRBD2. Germline CDR1 and CDR2: DFQATT and SNEGSKA (reference sequence). V shed 3 bases and J 3 bases; nucleotides not matched to a gene: 8. This CDR3 contains 14 residues.

The chain links TRBV6-4 to TRBJ2-3, with D perhaps assigned TRBD1 or TRBD2 (5 bases each). CDR1 and CDR2 (germline): MRHNA, SNTAGT. Deletions cut 1 base from V and 6 bases from J, with 11 bases between. This CDR3 has 14 amino acids. CDR3 region: CASSDYGDGDTQYF. The CDR3 DNA reads as TGTGCCAGCAGTGACTACGGGGACGGTGATACGCAGTATTTT.

The chain recombines TRBV24-1 with TRBJ2-1, with TRBD2 matching over 8 bases. V was pared by 4 bases and J by 4 bases, with 14 bases of the junction left unmatched. This CDR3 contains 18 residues. Germline V CDR1 and CDR2: KGHDR, SFDVKD. The CDR3 is CATSDHVNVASGYNEQFF. The CDR3 nucleotides are TGTGCCACCAGTGACCATGTGAATGTCGCTAGCGGGTACAATGAGCAGTTCTTC.

The gene calls are TRBV5-1 and TRBJ1-5, with TRBD1 as a possible D gene (5 bases). The V gene lost 0 bases and the J gene lost 12 bases, with 13 bases spanning the gap. From germline, CDR1 is SGHRS and CDR2 YFSETQ. The CDR3 is made up of 13 amino acids. Here the CDR3 reads CASSLVPGGNQHF. The DNA of the CDR3 is TGCGCCAGCAGCTTGGTTCCGGGGGGGAACCAGCATTTT.

As regards this clonotype: A junction boundary mismatches the germline segment, possibly from a read error. This sequence joins TRBV10-3 and TRBJ1-2; possible D gene TRBD1, 5 bases. Germline-derived CDR1 and CDR2 are ENHRY and SYGVKD. The CDR3 length is 13 residues. The CDR3 nucleotides read TGTGCCAGCAGTGAGGTGCCGAGGGGCGGCTACACCTTC. Translation gives CASSEVPRGGYTF.

This clonotype occurred a few times. The chain recombines TRBV6-1 with TRBJ2-7; D call uncertain. Trimming took 6 bases from V and 2 from J, leaving 14 bases between them. The CDR3 sequence is 14 residues long. CDR1 is MNHNS and CDR2 is SASEGT in the germline V gene. In nucleotides, the CDR3 is TGTGCCAGCAGCTCTCTGGACGGCCCCTACGAGCAGTACTTC. Protein product: CASSSLDGPYEQYF.